The present T cell receptor beta chain was sequenced within a study of CD8 T cells in Susac syndrome. About the study: Within the sequenced group of Susac syndrome patients, 5 or 6 showed active disease and roughly 8 were in remission.

CDR3 length: 16 amino acids. Germline assignment: CDR1 LGHNA and CDR2 YSLEER. The V and J ends lost 4 bases and 4 bases respectively, with 19 bases between them. cDNA came from roughly 0.53 to 1 ug RNA primed by random hexamers. Each CDR3 protein gets one entry after TCRdb re-called the immunoSEQ multiplex PCR reads with MiXCR. The repertoire holds 65,000 to 95,000 distinct CDR3 sequences, with approximately 95% as singletons. The sample consisted of CD8+ T cells from PBMCs. V usage is TRBV4-3 and J usage is TRBJ1-2; unclear D gene. The TCR comes from a human donor with Susac syndrome. CDR3 in amino acids: CASSPANPQSSYGYTF. As DNA, the CDR3 is TGCGCCAGCAGCCCCGCCAACCCCCAAAGCTCCTATGGCTACACCTTC.